This TCR beta chain was obtained from a study of blood T cells in healthy people across ages. Study-wide findings and caveats: Diversity of TCR beta per million T cells declined in a roughly linear way with age. In the absence of known donor CMV status, changes in expanded clonotypes were possibly confounded.

Together with a sample-barcoded 5' primer, a J-beta primer mix was included in a second PCR lasting about 6 to 12 cycles. Each of the cDNA molecules was tagged by a template-switch adaptor with 12 random nucleotides. Each CDR3 protein is one row after TCRdb ran MiXCR on the 5' RACE reads. The top ten hold under 5% of the sample, which has around 1,600,000 distinct CDR3 sequences, approximately 43% seen once. This clonotype was counted only a few times. What it binds is not known. The CDR3 has 15 residues. Germline V gene data show CDR1 as SGHTA and CDR2 as FQGNSA. Trimming took 6 bases from V and 5 from J, leaving 19 bases between them.

Sequencing was carried out using blood. The chain couples TRBV7-2 to TRBJ2-5; perhaps TRBD2 as D (5 bases). The receptor was derived from a woman under 30 in good health. In nucleotides, the CDR3 is TGTGCCAGCAGTTCTTCACGGAGTAGCGTTGAGACCCAGTACTTC. It specifies CASSSSRSSVETQYF.